This T cell receptor (beta chain) was obtained from a study of technical replicates of blood from a handful of donors. Clones were read by immunoSEQ multiplex PCR, and TCRdb kept only the in-frame ones, dropping some. Of nearly 95,000 clones listed, 90% to 96% are singletons. Germline lookup yields CDR1 LNHDA and CDR2 SQIVND (reference sequence). The CDR3 totals 16 residues. J lost 4 bases, V lost 5 bases, and 8 bases had no gene match. Material: T cells isolated from PBMCs. The receptor comes from a human donor in good health. The chain combines TRBV19 with TRBJ1-5; TRBD1 matches at 10 bases. This CDR3 reads CASSPSGTGDNQPQHF. The CDR3 DNA sequence: TGTGCCAGTAGTCCATCCGGGACAGGGGATAATCAGCCCCAGCATTTT.